The 10 T cell receptor beta chains in this list originate from one sample, sequenced in a study of metastatic and nonmetastatic thyroid tumors. MiXCR reprocessed the PCR reads for TCRdb. This sample yields roughly 35,000 clones, of which roughly 18% are seen a single time; about 7.3% belongs to the top ten. All patients were treatment-naive before thyroid surgery. Input material: blood. Receptors were obtained from a female donor with papillary thyroid cancer or a benign thyroid nodule (not recorded which). Some clones in this sample may be carry-over from other donors' samples.

This clone is judged medium-sized. The chain employs TRBV6-5 and TRBJ2-7; 8 bases align to TRBD2. CDR1 is MNHEY, CDR2 SVGAGI, per germline. J was trimmed by 3 bases and V by 5 bases; bases with no gene match: 21. This CDR3 is built from 19 residues. CDR3 DNA sequence: TGTGCCAGCAGTACCGGGACGGGGGTTGGACGCGCGGGAGGCTACGAGCAGTACTTC. Amino acids: CASSTGTGVGRAGGYEQYF.

This clone was seen at least ten times. The chain couples TRBV30 to TRBJ1-2; D call uncertain. The V gene's germline CDR1 is GTSNPN and CDR2 SVGIG (reference sequence). CDR3 length: 17 residues. Trimming shortened V by 0 bases and J by 7 bases, and 24 bases separated the two germline ends. CDR3 DNA sequence: TGTGCCTGGAGTGTATGGGTCGAGGCGTGGGGTTACGGTGGCTACACCTTC. This translates into CAWSVWVEAWGYGGYTF.

This clone is labeled as medium-sized. V gene TRBV24-1 combines with J gene TRBJ2-1; 10 bases agree with TRBD2. V gave up 3 bases and J gave up 7 bases; unmatched junction bases: 5. Germline CDR1 and CDR2: KGHDR and SFDVKD. This CDR3 has 15 amino acids. For the CDR3, the DNA is TGTGCCACCAGTGATCCTAGCGGGAGTGTAAATGAGCAGTTCTTC. Translating gives CATSDPSGSVNEQFF.

The sample holds many counts of this clone. The chain carries TRBV5-1 and TRBJ1-2; 8 bases are shared with TRBD1. The CDR3 runs 14 residues. Per germline, CDR1 SGHRS and CDR2 YFSETQ. V was clipped by 4 bases and J by 7 bases; unmatched bases: 9. CDR3 sequence (DNA): TGCGCCAGCAGCAACCCGACAGGGGCGGCTGGCTACACCTTC. The encoded protein is CASSNPTGAAGYTF. The full variable domain, rest sourced from reference TRBV5-1 and TRBJ1-2, is KAGVTQTPRYLIKTRGQQVTLSCSPISGHRSVSWYQQTPGQGLQFLFEYFSETQRNKGNFPGRFSGRQFSNSRSEMNVSTLELGDSALYLCASSNPTGAAGYTFGSGTRLTVV.

Comment on this clone: One end of the junction does not line up with germline, which may come from a read error. The chain couples TRBV5-4 to TRBJ2-5; D not resolved. Germline lookup yields CDR1 SGHNT and CDR2 YYREEE (reference sequence). The CDR3 totals 12 residues. CDR3 sequence (DNA): TGTGCCAGCAGCTTAACACAAGATACCCAGTACTTC. Encoded protein: CASSLTQDTQYF.

This chain joins TRBV6-1 and TRBJ1-5; D gene unclear. The CDR3 covers 13 residues. Germline values: CDR1 MNHNS, CDR2 SASEGT. The CDR3 here is CGGSSGGNQPQHF. In nucleotides, the CDR3 is TGTGGCGGCAGCTCCGGTGGCAATCAGCCCCAGCATTTT.

This clone was counted at least ten times. The chain combines TRBV24-1 with TRBJ1-5; D remains ambiguous. With 5 bases removed from V and 0 bases from J, the gap between germline ends came to 13 bases. Per germline, CDR1 KGHDR and CDR2 SFDVKD. CDR3 length: 16 amino acids. The CDR3 DNA is TGTGCCACCAGTGTACGGACGGATTATAGCAATCAGCCCCAGCATTTT. It encodes CATSVRTDYSNQPQHF.

Concerning this clone itself: One junction end disagrees with the germline gene, perhaps due to a read error. The chain couples TRBV5-1 to TRBJ2-7; D not resolved. The CDR3 totals 13 residues. The germline CDR1 and CDR2 sequences are SGHRS and YFSETQ. CDR3 bases: TGCGCCAACAGCTTGGGGATTAGCAACAAGCAGTACTTC. Its translation is CANSLGISNKQYF.

Ten or more counts support this clone. The chain uses TRBV27 and TRBJ2-7, with 9 positions matching TRBD1. J gave up 3 bases and V 6 bases, and 9 bases lay outside the gene matches. The CDR3 loop spans 15 amino acids. Germline-derived CDR1 and CDR2 are MNHEY and SMNVEV (reference sequence). The CDR3 DNA follows: TGTGCCAGCAGGGGATCGACAGGGGGGAGCTACGAGCAGTACTTC. It encodes CASRGSTGGSYEQYF.

This clone was recorded at least ten times. The chain employs TRBV4-1 and TRBJ1-2, with D unresolved. Deletions cut 1 base from V and 6 bases from J, with 12 bases between. The CDR3 has 14 residues. Germline V gene lookup returns CDR1 MGHRA and CDR2 YSYEKL. The CDR3 DNA reads as TGCGCCAGCAGCCAAGTCCCTGCCACGGATGGCTACACCTTC. This encodes CASSQVPATDGYTF.